The 15 T cell receptor beta chains in this list originate from one sample, sequenced in a study of HIV-infected patients and healthy controls. About 540 ng RNA was reverse transcribed with alpha and beta constant-region primers. Separate chain-specific third strand synthesis with multiplexing indices produced the alpha and beta libraries. Using its own MiXCR run on the 5' RACE reads, TCRdb lists one record per CDR3 protein. This table holds 15,000 to 20,000 distinct CDR3 sequences, about a tenth found once. Whole blood was used without fractionation, so all unsorted peripheral T cells were included. What was sequenced was blood. These receptors all come from an adult in good health.

This clonotype was counted at least ten times. This chain joins TRBV7-9 and TRBJ2-7; 7 bases agree with TRBD1. The CDR3 length is 17 residues. After removal of 5 bases from V and 0 bases from J, the junction contained 13 bases not matched to a gene. CDR1 is SEHNR and CDR2 is FQNEAQ in the germline V gene (reference sequence). CDR3 in amino acids: CASSPPSTGLSSYEQYF. Here the CDR3 DNA reads TGTGCCAGCAGCCCCCCCTCGACAGGGTTGAGCTCCTACGAGCAGTACTTC.

This clonotype was recorded many times. The chain combines TRBV6-6 with TRBJ2-7, with no clear D. Germline CDR1 reads MNHNY; CDR2 reads SVGAGI (reference sequence). This CDR3 region has 16 residues. V was trimmed by 4 bases and J by 5 bases, leaving 21 bases between them. The CDR3 sequence is CASSSQGPTRAHEQYF. CDR3 DNA: TGTGCCAGCAGTTCCCAAGGCCCAACAAGGGCCCACGAGCAGTACTTC.

This clonotype has a count of ten or more. The genes are TRBV4-2 and TRBJ2-3; D is perhaps TRBD2 (6 bases). Trimming removed 0 bases at V and 5 bases at J, with 12 bases between. The CDR3 has 15 amino acids. The germline V gene encodes CDR1 LGHNA and CDR2 YNFKEQ. This CDR3 is CASSQDPDGRDTQYF. CDR3 DNA sequence: TGTGCCAGCAGCCAAGATCCCGACGGGAGAGATACGCAGTATTTT.

This clonotype is classed as medium-sized. This chain links TRBV4-2 with TRBJ2-5; D may be TRBD2 (6 bases). The CDR3 is 16 amino acids. Germline V gene sequence: CDR1 LGHNA, CDR2 YNFKEQ. The germline V and J ends were trimmed by 0 bases and 7 bases, with 18 bases remaining between them. In DNA form, the CDR3 reads TGTGCCAGCAGCCAAGATGTGTCTCCCGGGGGTTTGACCCAGTACTTC. Its protein is CASSQDVSPGGLTQYF.

This clonotype occurred many times. The CDR3 coding sequence is TGCAGTGCTAGACTACCCCGACTAGCCAATACGCAGTATTTT. Residues: CSARLPRLANTQYF. The chain links TRBV20-1 to TRBJ2-3, with 7 bases lining up with TRBD2. Unmatched junction bases numbered 9, after V lost 2 bases and J lost 7 bases. Germline assignment: CDR1 DFQATT and CDR2 SNEGSKA (reference sequence). The CDR3 has 14 residues.

There are many counts of this clonotype. The rearrangement joins TRBV12-3 or TRBV12-4 to TRBJ2-5; D is unclear. CDR3 length: 13 residues. The V end was cut by 6 bases, the J end by 5 bases, with 13 bases between. CDR3 residues: CASSLVRAETQYF. Here the CDR3 DNA reads TGTGCCAGCAGCCTCGTCCGCGCGGAGACCCAGTACTTC.

CDR3 DNA sequence: TGTGCCAGCAGTTTTTCGGACACGGGGGTAATAGAGACCCAGTACTTC. Amino acid sequence: CASSFSDTGVIETQYF. The chain is built from TRBV2 and TRBJ2-5; D might be TRBD2 (6 bases). V lost 5 bases and J lost 4, with 20 bases in between. The CDR3 sequence is 16 residues long. Germline V gene sequence: CDR1 SNHLY, CDR2 FYNNEI.

The chain combines TRBV5-1 with TRBJ2-3, with D tentatively TRBD2 (5 bases). Trimming pared 4 bases from V and 2 bases from J, leaving 14 bases between. The germline V gene encodes CDR1 SGHRS and CDR2 YFSETQ. This CDR3 region has 15 residues. CDR3 nucleotides: TGCGCCAGCAGCCTTCAGCGGAGAAACACAGATACGCAGTATTTT. It specifies CASSLQRRNTDTQYF. Together with reference TRBV5-1 and TRBJ2-3, the CDR3 gives the full variable domain: KAGVTQTPRYLIKTRGQQVTLSCSPISGHRSVSWYQQTPGQGLQFLFEYFSETQRNKGNFPGRFSGRQFSNSRSEMNVSTLELGDSALYLCASSLQRRNTDTQYFGPGTRLTVL.

V and J are TRBV7-9 and TRBJ2-7, with 8 bases that match TRBD2. V was clipped by 6 bases and J by 3 bases; unmatched bases: 7. Germline-derived CDR1 and CDR2 are SEHNR and FQNEAQ (reference sequence). The CDR3 extends over 14 amino acids. CDR3: CASRPVAGSYEQYF. Here the CDR3 DNA reads TGTGCCAGCAGGCCCGTAGCGGGGAGCTACGAGCAGTACTTC.

The rearrangement links TRBV12-3 or TRBV12-4 to TRBJ2-2; 8 bases are a match to TRBD1. The CDR3 spans 18 residues. V was pared by 4 bases and J by 6 bases, with 16 bases of the junction left unmatched. The CDR3 here is CASSSRRTGQSLAGELFF. In DNA form, the CDR3 reads TGTGCCAGCAGTTCCCGCCGGACAGGGCAATCGCTCGCCGGGGAGCTGTTTTTT.

The chain has TRBV20-1 and TRBJ1-1; D is unclear. The CDR3 length is 14 residues. The germline CDR1 and CDR2 sequences are DFQATT and SNEGSKA (reference sequence). Trimming took 4 bases from V and 1 from J, leaving 13 bases between them. The CDR3 here is CSATRSSGNTEAFF. The CDR3 coding sequence is TGCAGTGCTACCCGTTCCAGCGGGAACACTGAAGCTTTCTTT.

This clonotype was seen ten or more times. The J gene is TRBJ2-5, the V gene TRBV20-1; 9 bases fit TRBD1. Germline CDR1 reads DFQATT; CDR2 reads SNEGSKA (reference sequence). V dropped 5 bases and J dropped 3; count of bases not matched to a gene: 7. CDR3 length: 14 amino acids. The CDR3 spells CSAHRTGDEETQYF. As DNA, the CDR3 is TGCAGTGCTCATCGGACAGGGGATGAAGAGACCCAGTACTTC.

This clonotype is medium-sized in the sample. J is TRBJ2-5 and V is TRBV25-1; no definite D call. Germline V lookup: CDR1 MGHDK, CDR2 SYGVNS. The V end lost 8 bases, the J end lost 2 bases, and 15 bases lay between the germline ends. The CDR3 consists of 14 residues. CDR3 sequence: CASGFVGSQETQYF. The CDR3, as DNA: TGTGCCAGCGGCTTCGTCGGAAGTCAAGAGACCCAGTACTTC.

This clonotype was detected a few times. V and J are TRBV12-3 or TRBV12-4 and TRBJ1-6, with TRBD1 matching over 7 bases. V was clipped by 6 bases and J by 10 bases; unmatched bases: 9. This CDR3 is built from 14 residues. The CDR3 sequence: CASSQGQSGSPLHF. The CDR3 nucleotides are TGTGCCAGCAGCCAGGGACAGAGTGGATCACCCCTCCACTTT.

This clonotype was found a few times. V and J are TRBV25-1 and TRBJ2-5; 8 bases agree with TRBD2. The CDR3 loop spans 14 amino acids. CDR1 is MGHDK, CDR2 SYGVNS, per germline. V gave up 7 bases and J gave up 5 bases; unmatched junction bases: 9. The CDR3 DNA sequence: TGTGCCAGCACCAGCTCGGGGGGGCTCGAGACCCAGTACTTC. The encoded protein is CASTSSGGLETQYF.